This T cell receptor beta chain was sequenced in a study of blood T cell repertoires in COVID-19. Study summary: Collection of acute and convalescent COVID-19 samples took place in the United States, Italy and Spain. PBMCs, B-cell-depleted T cells, or T cells provided the cDNA or gDNA that made up the material.

How the authors handled the data: For nucleated cells, counts were estimated from reference gene primer amplification. TCRdb keeps only in-frame clones here, not all; method: immunoSEQ multiplex PCR. V and J calls and clone size come straight from that table; D and trimming were deduced from the DNA. Altogether around 54,000 clones are present, 90% being singletons, with the ten largest covering 8% to 9%. The CDR3 sequence is 15 residues long. Germline V gene data show CDR1 as SGHDN and CDR2 as FVKESK. The V and J ends lost 4 bases and 6 bases, in that order; junction bases with no gene match: 6. This sequence originates from a woman aged 40 to 55 with active COVID-19. The sequencing input was peripheral blood. The chain uses TRBV14 and TRBJ2-5, with 12 bases aligning to TRBD2. CDR3 sequence (DNA): TGTGCCAGCAGCCCAGGACTAGCGGGGATTCAGACCCAGTACTTC. Translated: CASSPGLAGIQTQYF.